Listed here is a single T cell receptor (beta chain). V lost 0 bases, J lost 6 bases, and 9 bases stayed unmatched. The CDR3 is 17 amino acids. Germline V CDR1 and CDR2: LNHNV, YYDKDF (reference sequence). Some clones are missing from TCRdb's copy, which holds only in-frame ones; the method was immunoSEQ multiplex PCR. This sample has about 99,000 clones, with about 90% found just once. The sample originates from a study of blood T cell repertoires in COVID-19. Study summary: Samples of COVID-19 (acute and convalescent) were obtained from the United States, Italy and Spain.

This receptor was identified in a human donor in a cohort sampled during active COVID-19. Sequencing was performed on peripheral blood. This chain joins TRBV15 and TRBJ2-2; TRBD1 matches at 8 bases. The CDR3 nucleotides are TGTGCCACCAGCAGAGATTTGGTGGCAGGGGGCCCCGGGGAGCTGTTTTTT. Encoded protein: CATSRDLVAGGPGELFF.